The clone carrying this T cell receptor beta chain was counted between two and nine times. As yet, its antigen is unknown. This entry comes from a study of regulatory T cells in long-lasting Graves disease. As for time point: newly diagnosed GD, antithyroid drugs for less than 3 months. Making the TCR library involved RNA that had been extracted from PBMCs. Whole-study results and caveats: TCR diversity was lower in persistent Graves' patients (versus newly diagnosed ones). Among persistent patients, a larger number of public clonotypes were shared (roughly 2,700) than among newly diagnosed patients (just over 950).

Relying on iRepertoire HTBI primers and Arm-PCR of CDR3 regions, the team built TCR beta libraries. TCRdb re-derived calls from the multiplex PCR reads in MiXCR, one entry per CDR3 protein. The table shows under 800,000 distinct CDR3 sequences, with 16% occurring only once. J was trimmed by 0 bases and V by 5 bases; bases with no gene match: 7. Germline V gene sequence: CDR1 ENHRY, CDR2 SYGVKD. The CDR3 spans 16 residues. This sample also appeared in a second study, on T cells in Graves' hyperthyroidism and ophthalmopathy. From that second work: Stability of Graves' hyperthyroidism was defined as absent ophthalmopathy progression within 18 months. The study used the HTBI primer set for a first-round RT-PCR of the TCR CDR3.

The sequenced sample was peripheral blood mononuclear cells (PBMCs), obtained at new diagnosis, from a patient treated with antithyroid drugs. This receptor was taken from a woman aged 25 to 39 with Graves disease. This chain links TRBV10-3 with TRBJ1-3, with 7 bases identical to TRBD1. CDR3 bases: TGTGCCATCAGTACTAGGGACAGCAACTCTGGAAACACCATATATTTT. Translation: CAISTRDSNSGNTIYF.